What follows are 4 T cell receptor beta chains derived from one specimen sequenced in a study of CD8 T cells in ankylosing spondylitis. Study outcomes and limitations: For ankylosing spondylitis blood, a TCR beta motif of several highly homologous variants appeared characteristic.

TCRdb redid the calling of the 5' RACE reads with MiXCR, one entry per CDR3 protein. Of around 770,000 distinct CDR3 sequences listed, under 20% are singletons. These receptors' antigens are unknown. Material for sequencing was blood, either unsorted or a sorted T cell fraction (not recorded which). The source is a male donor with ankylosing spondylitis.

This clonotype was detected a few times. The J gene is TRBJ2-5, the V gene TRBV5-5; TRBD2 might be the D (6 bases). The CDR3 loop spans 15 amino acids. V was trimmed by 4 bases and J by 3 bases, leaving 16 bases between them. CDR1 and CDR2 from the germline V gene are SGHKS and YYEKEE (reference sequence). For the CDR3, the DNA is TGTGCCAGCAGCCCTACCGGGACTTCGAAAGAGACCCAGTACTTC. Translating gives CASSPTGTSKETQYF. Complete variable domain (other parts from reference TRBV5-5 and TRBJ2-5): DAGVTQSPTHLIKTRGQQVTLRCSPISGHKSVSWYQQVLGQGPQFIFQYYEKEERGRGNFPDRFSARQFPNYSSELNVNALLLGDSALYLCASSPTGTSKETQYFGPGTRLLVL.

This clonotype occurred a few times. This chain links TRBV10-3 with TRBJ2-7; the match to TRBD2 covers 10 bases. Germline trimming cut 6 bases from V and 2 bases from J; bases unmatched to any gene: 4. Germline V gene lookup returns CDR1 ENHRY and CDR2 SYGVKD. The CDR3 has 14 residues. CDR3 nucleotide sequence: TGTGCCATCAGAGCTAGCGGGAGAACCTACGAGCAGTACTTC. This encodes CAIRASGRTYEQYF.

This clonotype was seen only a few times. The chain uses TRBV4-2 and TRBJ2-3; D may correspond to TRBD1 or TRBD2 (6 bases each). V lost 4 bases and J lost 0, with 17 bases in between. Germline CDR1 LGHNA, CDR2 YNFKEQ. The CDR3 consists of 17 residues. CDR3 DNA sequence: TGTGCCAGCAGCCGAACACGCCGGGGGCAGAGCACAGATACGCAGTATTTT. Amino acid sequence: CASSRTRRGQSTDTQYF.

The chain combines TRBV12-3 or TRBV12-4 with TRBJ1-2, with 7 bases that match TRBD1. The CDR3 length is 14 residues. After removal of 6 bases from V and 4 bases from J, the junction contained 8 bases not matched to a gene. This chain's CDR3 is CASRPGGMGYGYTF. CDR3 in DNA: TGTGCCAGCAGGCCAGGGGGTATGGGCTATGGCTACACCTTC.